The 30 T cell receptor beta chains below were found in one sample sequenced in a study of Graves' ophthalmopathy and Graves' hyperthyroidism. TCR beta CDR3 amplification used RNA transcripts. Second-round multiplex PCR followed a first-round RT-PCR using HTBI primers. TCRdb reprocessed the multiplex PCR reads with MiXCR, giving one entry per CDR3 protein. The sample yields around 1.1 million distinct CDR3 sequences, less than 45% seen once. The sequenced material came from peripheral blood or thyroid tissue (not recorded which). The source of these receptors is an adult man with Graves' hyperthyroidism.

J is TRBJ2-6 and V is TRBV7-9, with 7 positions matching TRBD1. Trimming at V came to 4 bases and at J to 1 base, leaving 4 bases not matched to a gene. The CDR3 covers 16 residues. Germline CDR1 is SEHNR and CDR2 is FQNEAQ (reference sequence). The DNA for the CDR3 is TGTGCCAGCAGCTCACTACAGGGGTCTGGGGCCAACGTCCTGACTTTC. The encoded protein is CASSSLQGSGANVLTF.

Worth noting for this clonotype: One end of the junction fails to match germline, which may point to a read error. The V and J genes are TRBV10-3 and TRBJ1-4; D gene uncertain. There are 15 residues in the CDR3. The germline CDR1 and CDR2 sequences are ENHRY and SYGVKD. CDR3 nucleotide sequence: TGTGCCAGCAGTGAACTATGGTCAACTAATGAAAAACTGTTTTTT. As protein: CASSELWSTNEKLFF.

The rearrangement uses TRBV5-1 and TRBJ1-1; 8 nucleotides align to TRBD1. CDR1 and CDR2 (germline): SGHRS, YFSETQ. Losses at the gene ends were 2 bases for V and 5 bases for J; bases not matched to a gene: 14. This CDR3 is built from 17 residues. The CDR3 region has the DNA TGCGCCAGCAGCTTAGGCACTATCGGACAGGGCAGGACTGAAGCTTTCTTT. It yields the protein CASSLGTIGQGRTEAFF.

This clonotype was observed a handful of times. This rearrangement joins TRBV20-1 to TRBJ2-7; D remains unclear. Per the germline V gene, CDR1 is DFQATT and CDR2 is SNEGSKA (reference sequence). V was clipped by 3 bases and J by 0 bases, with 9 bases between them. The CDR3 runs 13 residues. This chain's CDR3 is CSASWRSSYEQYF. The CDR3 DNA follows: TGCAGTGCTAGCTGGCGCAGCTCCTACGAGCAGTACTTC.

The chain is built from TRBV3-1 and TRBJ2-5; D unresolved. CDR1 LGHDT and CDR2 YNNKEL come from the germline V gene (reference sequence). The CDR3 contains 15 residues. Trimming stripped 0 bases from V and 1 base from J, with 9 bases between. CDR3 loop: CASSQDFGSQETQYF. For the CDR3, the DNA is TGTGCCAGCAGCCAAGATTTCGGATCCCAAGAGACCCAGTACTTC.

This clonotype was observed a few times. This chain uses TRBV7-2 with TRBJ2-5; tentative D call: TRBD2 (6 bases). This CDR3 is 13 amino acids long. Germline CDR1 is SGHTA and CDR2 is FQGNSA. Trimming left V 5 bases short and J 5 bases short, with 12 bases between. CDR3 amino acids: CASSQAGSETQYF. As DNA, the CDR3 is TGTGCCAGCAGCCAGGCGGGGTCGGAGACCCAGTACTTC.

The chain recombines TRBV15 with TRBJ1-4, with a weak D call TRBD1 (6 bases). The germline V and J ends were trimmed by 0 bases and 15 bases, with 17 bases remaining between them. CDR3 length: 14 residues. CDR1 is LNHNV, CDR2 YYDKDF, per germline (reference sequence). DNA for the CDR3: TGTGCCACCAGCAGAGAGTCGCCAGGGGACAAGGTGTTTTTT. As protein: CATSRESPGDKVFF.

In this sample, this clonotype turned up once. The V call is TRBV10-2, the J call TRBJ2-7; TRBD2 matches 7 bases. The CDR3 length is 14 residues. CDR1 is WSHSY and CDR2 is SAAADI in the germline V gene. V lost 6 bases to trimming and J lost 0 bases; unmatched junction nucleotides: 5. Written as DNA, the CDR3 is TGCGCCAGCAGGCCCCGGGACTACTCCTACGAGCAGTACTTC. The encoded protein is CASRPRDYSYEQYF.

The genes are TRBV7-9 and TRBJ1-3, with unresolved D. Germline-derived CDR1 and CDR2 are SEHNR and FQNEAQ (reference sequence). CDR3 length: 15 residues. Trimming removed 1 base at V and 3 bases at J, with 10 bases between. CDR3 nucleotides: TGTGCCAGCAGCTTAGGTGGGCACGTTGGAAACACCATATATTTT. Translating gives CASSLGGHVGNTIYF.

About this clonotype itself: The junction differs from germline at one of its ends, possibly a read error. The chain couples TRBV14 to TRBJ2-6; 7 bases align to TRBD1. Germline lookup yields CDR1 SGHDN and CDR2 FVKESK. The CDR3 extends over 17 amino acids. This chain's CDR3 is CASSPGTGVAGAKVLTF. The CDR3 region has the DNA TGTGCCAGCAGCCCAGGAACAGGGGTGGCTGGGGCCAAAGTCCTGACTTTC.

J is TRBJ1-2 and V is TRBV29-1; 8 positions agree with TRBD1. CDR1 is SQVTM, CDR2 ANQGSEA, per germline. The CDR3 has 12 residues. The V and J ends lost 3 bases and 5 bases, in that order; junction bases with no gene match: 2. The CDR3 here is CSVDQGAYGYTF. In DNA, the CDR3 is TGCAGCGTTGATCAGGGGGCGTATGGCTACACCTTC.

As DNA, the CDR3 is TGTGCCAGCAGAAAGGGGACCTCTAACGAGCAGTACTTC. Translated: CASRKGTSNEQYF. The chain joins TRBV7-2 to TRBJ2-7; TRBD1 or TRBD2 may be the D gene (5 bases each). The CDR3 sequence is 13 residues long. V gave up 6 bases and J gave up 5 bases, with 14 bases separating them. CDR1 and CDR2 from the germline V gene are SGHTA and FQGNSA. Full variable domain (remainder filled in from reference TRBV7-2 and TRBJ2-7): GAGVSQSPSNKVTEKGKDVELRCDPISGHTALYWYRQSLGQGLEFLIYFQGNSAPDKSGLPSDRFSAERTGGSVSTLTIQRTQQEDSAVYLCASRKGTSNEQYFGPGTRLTVT.

The table lists this clonotype with many counts. The J gene is TRBJ2-7, the V gene TRBV2; D perhaps matches TRBD1 (5 bases). The germline gives CDR1 SNHLY, CDR2 FYNNEI. The length of the CDR3 is 13 residues. Trimming shortened V by 7 bases and J by 2 bases, and 12 bases separated the two germline ends. This CDR3 reads CASKGQPTYEQYF. The CDR3 nucleotides read TGTGCCAGCAAGGGGCAGCCGACCTACGAGCAGTACTTC.

This clonotype showed up just a few times. This chain joins TRBV7-2 and TRBJ2-2, with D hard to call. The CDR3 is 14 residues long. In germline, CDR1 is SGHTA, CDR2 FQGNSA. V was shortened by 1 base and J by 3 bases, with 6 bases between the two germline ends. CDR3 sequence (DNA): TGTGCCAGCAGCTTAGGCCTATACACCGGGGAGCTGTTTTTT. The encoded protein is CASSLGLYTGELFF. Drawing the rest from reference TRBV7-2 and TRBJ2-2, the complete variable domain is GAGVSQSPSNKVTEKGKDVELRCDPISGHTALYWYRQSLGQGLEFLIYFQGNSAPDKSGLPSDRFSAERTGGSVSTLTIQRTQQEDSAVYLCASSLGLYTGELFFGEGSRLTVL.

This chain joins TRBV6-8 and TRBJ2-7; TRBD2 matches at 9 bases. The CDR3 contains 17 residues. Trimming took 2 bases from V and 2 from J; bases not matched to a gene: 10. From germline, CDR1 is MNHGY and CDR2 SAAAGT. CDR3 bases: TGTGCCAGCAGTTACGGGATTGTTAGCGGGAGTCCCTACGAGCAGTACTTC. Protein sequence: CASSYGIVSGSPYEQYF.

For this clonotype: The junction departs from the called germline gene at one end, perhaps through a read error. The chain recombines TRBV10-2 with TRBJ1-2; 11 bases are a match to TRBD1. Germline CDR1 WSHSY, CDR2 SAAADI. This CDR3 region has 16 residues. The CDR3 sequence is CASSRRRDRGGYGYTF. DNA of the CDR3: TGTGCCAGCAGCCGCCGCCGGGACAGGGGGGGCTATGGCTACACCTTC.

J is TRBJ1-1 and V is TRBV2; D uncertain. Germline lookup yields CDR1 SNHLY and CDR2 FYNNEI. Trimming removed 6 bases from V and 3 bases from J, with 11 bases in between. The CDR3 is made up of 13 amino acids. This CDR3 is CASSVRPYTEAFF. The CDR3 region has the DNA TGTGCCAGCAGCGTGCGGCCGTACACTGAAGCTTTCTTT.

V gene TRBV16 combines with J gene TRBJ1-2; 8 nucleotides align to TRBD1. The germline gives CDR1 KGHSY, CDR2 FQNENV. This CDR3 has 15 amino acids. The junction had 4 bases not matched to a gene; V was cut back by 2 bases and J by 2 bases. DNA for the CDR3: TGTGCCAGCAGCCAAAGGACAGGGCGGAACTATGGCTACACCTTC. This encodes CASSQRTGRNYGYTF. The full variable domain, completed using reference TRBV16 and TRBJ1-2, is GEEVAQTPKHLVRGEGQKAKLYCAPIKGHSYVFWYQQVLKNEFKFLISFQNENVFDETGMPKERFSAKCLPNSPCSLEIQATKLEDSAVYFCASSQRTGRNYGYTFGSGTRLTVV.

This clonotype was counted a few times. The rearrangement links TRBV29-1 to TRBJ2-7; the D gene is possibly TRBD2 (5 bases). The CDR3 has 12 amino acids. Germline CDR1 SQVTM, CDR2 ANQGSEA. With 3 bases removed from V and 3 bases from J, the gap between germline ends came to 9 bases. CDR3 sequence reads: CSVDRENYEQYF. CDR3 DNA: TGCAGCGTTGATAGGGAGAACTACGAGCAGTACTTC.

The table lists this clonotype with many counts. The rearrangement links TRBV10-3 to TRBJ1-5; D is possibly TRBD1 (5 bases). The CDR3 totals 15 residues. The germline CDR1 and CDR2 sequences are ENHRY and SYGVKD. V gave up 3 bases and J gave up 3 bases, with 12 bases separating them. CDR3: CAISDLVGTNQPQHF. CDR3 DNA sequence: TGTGCCATCAGTGACCTCGTGGGGACCAATCAGCCCCAGCATTTT.

This clonotype was observed at least ten times. This chain uses TRBV11-2 with TRBJ1-5, with no clear D. V lost 3 bases, J lost 7 bases, and 7 bases lay in between. Looked up from germline, CDR1 is SGHAT and CDR2 is FQNNGV. The CDR3 runs 12 residues. This chain's CDR3 is CASSFEGQPQHF. DNA of the CDR3: TGTGCCAGCAGCTTTGAGGGACAGCCCCAGCATTTT. Filled out from reference TRBV11-2 and TRBJ1-5, the complete variable domain reads EAGVAQSPRYKIIEKRQSVAFWCNPISGHATLYWYQQILGQGPKLLIQFQNNGVVDDSQLPKDRFSAERLKGVDSTLKIQPAKLEDSAVYLCASSFEGQPQHFGDGTRLSIL.

A few counts support this clonotype. This chain joins TRBV9 and TRBJ1-2, with 7 nucleotides matching TRBD1. The CDR3 length is 16 residues. V was clipped by 4 bases and J by 2 bases; unmatched bases: 11. From germline, CDR1 is SGDLS and CDR2 YYNGEE. CDR3 loop: CASSYDRTGANYGYTF. The DNA of the CDR3 is TGTGCCAGCAGCTACGACAGGACAGGAGCGAACTATGGCTACACCTTC.

This clonotype has a handful of counts. The J gene is TRBJ2-2, the V gene TRBV20-1, with 14 bases aligning to TRBD2. Germline lookup yields CDR1 DFQATT and CDR2 SNEGSKA (reference sequence). This CDR3 spans 17 amino acids. V shed 6 bases, J shed 2 bases, and the junction held 8 bases outside the gene matches. The chain's CDR3 is CSAPGTSGSVNTGELFF. In DNA form, the CDR3 reads TGCAGTGCCCCTGGGACTAGCGGGAGCGTCAACACCGGGGAGCTGTTTTTT.

This clonotype has a handful of counts. V usage is TRBV12-3 or TRBV12-4 and J usage is TRBJ1-3; the D gene is possibly TRBD1 (6 bases). Trimming pared 4 bases from V and 4 bases from J, leaving 23 bases between. CDR3 length: 18 amino acids. The CDR3 bases are TGTGCCAGCAGTTACCGTCTTGCGGACAGAGCAGAGGGAAACACCATATATTTT. Residues: CASSYRLADRAEGNTIYF.

This rearrangement joins TRBV20-1 to TRBJ2-5; D is possibly TRBD2 (7 bases). The CDR3 has 14 amino acids. CDR1 is DFQATT, CDR2 SNEGSKA, per germline (reference sequence). V lost 6 bases and J 5 bases, leaving 19 bases between the germline ends. The CDR3 DNA is TGCAGTGCAACGGGACGGGGGGCAATGGAGACCCAGTACTTC. Translated, it gives CSATGRGAMETQYF.

J is TRBJ2-5 and V is TRBV11-2, with D hard to call. V lost 6 bases, J lost 7 bases, and 18 bases lay in between. In germline, CDR1 is SGHAT, CDR2 FQNNGV. CDR3 size: 14 residues. The CDR3 region is CASSFRTVDWTQYF. The CDR3 region has the DNA TGTGCCAGCAGTTTTCGAACAGTAGATTGGACCCAGTACTTC. The whole variable domain, remainder taken from reference TRBV11-2 and TRBJ2-5, is EAGVAQSPRYKIIEKRQSVAFWCNPISGHATLYWYQQILGQGPKLLIQFQNNGVVDDSQLPKDRFSAERLKGVDSTLKIQPAKLEDSAVYLCASSFRTVDWTQYFGPGTRLLVL.

On this clonotype itself: The germline gene is not matched at one end of the junction; a read error may be the cause. The CDR3 protein is CACSAKDEPDSPLHF. The CDR3 DNA follows: TGTGCCTGCAGTGCTAAGGACGAGCCTGATTCACCCCTCCACTTT. V is TRBV25-1 and J is TRBJ1-6; D is unresolved. From germline, CDR1 is MGHDK and CDR2 SYGVNS. The CDR3 contains 15 residues. The variable domain in full, completed from reference TRBV25-1 and TRBJ1-6, reads EADIYQTPRYLVIGTGKKITLECSQTMGHDKMYWYQQDPGMELHLIHYSYGVNSTEKGDLSSESTVSRIRTEHFPLTLESARPSHTSQYLCACSAKDEPDSPLHFGNGTRLTVT.

This clonotype came up many times. The gene calls are TRBV20-1 and TRBJ2-5, with 7 bases identical to TRBD1. The CDR3 length is 15 residues. V lost 8 bases to trimming and J lost 4 bases; unmatched junction nucleotides: 16. CDR1 and CDR2 (germline): DFQATT, SNEGSKA (reference sequence). The CDR3: CSSPIMGQISETQYF. The CDR3 nucleotides are TGCAGTTCCCCGATTATGGGACAGATCTCAGAGACCCAGTACTTC.

The chain combines TRBV11-2 with TRBJ2-5, with D perhaps matching TRBD2 (7 bases). Germline-derived CDR1 and CDR2 are SGHAT and FQNNGV. The CDR3 contains 15 residues. V gave up 3 bases and J gave up 1 base, with 12 bases separating them. The CDR3 DNA sequence: TGTGCCAGCAGCTTCCCCGGGGGGCTCCAAGAGACCCAGTACTTC. Its translation: CASSFPGGLQETQYF.

This clonotype appeared a few times. J is TRBJ1-3 and V is TRBV4-1, with 9 positions matching TRBD1. Germline CDR1 is MGHRA and CDR2 is YSYEKL. V trimming: 0 bases; J trimming: 7 bases; junction bases outside the gene matches: 13. CDR3 size: 18 residues. CDR3 amino acids: CASSQDRTGASIGNTIYF. CDR3 DNA sequence: TGCGCCAGCAGCCAAGATAGGACAGGGGCCTCCATTGGGAACACCATATATTTT.